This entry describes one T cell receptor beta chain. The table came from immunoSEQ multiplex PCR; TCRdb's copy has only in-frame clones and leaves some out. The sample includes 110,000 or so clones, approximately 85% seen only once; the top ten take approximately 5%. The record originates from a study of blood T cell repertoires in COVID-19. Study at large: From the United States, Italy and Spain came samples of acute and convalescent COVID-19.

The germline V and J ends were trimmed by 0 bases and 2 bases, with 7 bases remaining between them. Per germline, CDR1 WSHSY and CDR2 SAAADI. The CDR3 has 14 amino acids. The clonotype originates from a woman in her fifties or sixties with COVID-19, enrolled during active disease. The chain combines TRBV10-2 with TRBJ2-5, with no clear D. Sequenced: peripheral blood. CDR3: CASSESSSQETQYF. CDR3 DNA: TGCGCCAGCAGTGAGTCTTCTAGTCAAGAGACCCAGTACTTC.